This record looks at one T cell receptor (beta chain) sequence and its context. The sample comes from a study of blood T cell repertoires in COVID-19. About the study: Sites in the United States, Italy and Spain provided acute and convalescent COVID-19 samples. Sources were T cells, B-cell-depleted T cells, or PBMCs; the material itself was cDNA or gDNA.

The CDR3 consists of 15 residues. V shed 6 bases and J shed 8 bases, with 19 bases lying between them. The germline V gene encodes CDR1 SGHTA and CDR2 FQGNSA. Source study methods: Amplification from reference gene primers served as the basis for estimated nucleated cell counts. Using immunoSEQ multiplex PCR, the repertoire was profiled, and TCRdb retains in-frame clones only, with some absent. The V and J calls and clone size were taken over from that table, and D and trimming were inferred from the DNA. The table includes about 90,000 clones, 76% detected once. This sequence was found in a man between 65 and 80 years old with acute or convalescent COVID-19. The sample taken for sequencing was peripheral blood. V and J are TRBV7-2 and TRBJ1-4; D uncertain. Written as DNA, the CDR3 is TGTGCCAGCAGTTACGACGGTACTCCGGGGGAAAAACTGTTTTTT. It specifies CASSYDGTPGEKLFF. Together with reference TRBV7-2 and TRBJ1-4, the CDR3 gives the full variable domain: GAGVSQSPSNKVTEKGKDVELRCDPISGHTALYWYRQSLGQGLEFLIYFQGNSAPDKSGLPSDRFSAERTGGSVSTLTIQRTQQEDSAVYLCASSYDGTPGEKLFFGSGTQLSVL.